The 21 T cell receptor beta chains given below trace back to one sample, sequenced in a study of blood T cells in healthy people across ages. It was with a sample-barcoded 5' primer and a J-beta primer mix that a second PCR of roughly 7 to 12 cycles was run. TCRdb ran MiXCR on the 5' RACE reads and lists one entry per CDR3 protein. This table has about 730,000 distinct CDR3 sequences, roughly two fifths appearing once. The sequencing input was blood. The receptors originated from a woman aged 60-75 years in good health.

This sequence joins TRBV27 and TRBJ2-5; the match to TRBD2 covers 14 bases. Near its end, the DNA agrees better with TRBJ2-7, so the J call may be wrong. The germline V gene has CDR1 MNHEY and CDR2 SMNVEV (reference sequence). The CDR3 is made up of 17 amino acids. Here the CDR3 reads CASSPPSGTSGGYEQYF. The CDR3 region has the DNA TGTGCCAGCAGTCCACCCTCCGGGACTAGCGGGGGATACGAGCAGTACTTC.

This clonotype was observed many times. In DNA, the CDR3 is TGCGCCAGCAGCTTGGCAACACAGGAAGACTCCTACGAGCAGTACTTC. Translated: CASSLATQEDSYEQYF. V is TRBV5-1 and J is TRBJ2-7, with D perhaps matching TRBD1 (5 bases). Trimming removed 0 bases at V and 0 bases at J, with 13 bases between. This CDR3 has 16 amino acids. Germline CDR1 reads SGHRS; CDR2 reads YFSETQ.

This clonotype was counted only a few times. V gene TRBV28 combines with J gene TRBJ2-3, with a tentative D call TRBD1 (5 bases). This CDR3 comprises 22 residues. Looked up from germline, CDR1 is MDHEN and CDR2 is SYDVKM. V lost 2 bases and J lost 2, with 32 bases in between. The CDR3 loop reads CASSLSGAAGGTTYSSTDTQYF. CDR3 in DNA: TGTGCCAGCAGTTTAAGTGGGGCCGCAGGCGGTACTACCTACTCGTCCACAGATACGCAGTATTTT.

The chain employs TRBV27 and TRBJ1-5; no definite D call. V dropped 5 bases and J dropped 1 base, with 18 bases sitting between them. The CDR3 is 17 amino acids. CDR1 MNHEY and CDR2 SMNVEV come from the germline V gene (reference sequence). CDR3 coding DNA: TGTGCCAGCAGTGGATTTTTCGAGGTGGTAAGCAATCAGCCCCAGCATTTT. Translating it yields CASSGFFEVVSNQPQHF.

The chain couples TRBV12-3 or TRBV12-4 to TRBJ2-7; either TRBD1 or TRBD2 may supply D (6 bases each). This CDR3 has 14 residues. V lost 7 bases and J lost 7, with 20 bases in between. CDR3 coding DNA: TGTGCCAGCACACCGGGGGCTAGGGGCAATGAGCAGTACTTC. Translation: CASTPGARGNEQYF.

This clonotype was seen a handful of times. V usage is TRBV13 and J usage is TRBJ2-3; the D gene is possibly TRBD2 (6 bases). The CDR3 spans 14 residues. Per the germline V gene, CDR1 is PRHDT and CDR2 is FYEKMQ (reference sequence). V dropped 5 bases and J dropped 0 bases, with 9 bases sitting between them. The CDR3 reads CASSTGLSTDTQYF. CDR3 sequence (DNA): TGTGCCAGCAGCACGGGACTGAGCACAGATACGCAGTATTTT.

This clonotype has a handful of counts. The chain combines TRBV20-1 with TRBJ1-5; possibly TRBD1 for D (6 bases). V dropped 0 bases and J dropped 4 bases, with 16 bases sitting between them. This CDR3 has 16 residues. Per germline, CDR1 DFQATT and CDR2 SNEGSKA (reference sequence). For the CDR3, the DNA is TGCAGTGCTAGAGACTCGGGGGGCGTCGGGAATCAGCCCCAGCATTTT. This gives the protein CSARDSGGVGNQPQHF.

V and J are TRBV20-1 and TRBJ2-7; the match to TRBD1 covers 7 bases. CDR3 size: 13 residues. Trimming cost V 6 bases and J 3 bases; bases outside gene matches: 8. CDR1 DFQATT and CDR2 SNEGSKA come from the germline V gene (reference sequence). The CDR3 coding sequence is TGCAGTGCCGGGACAGCGATGCTCTACGAGCAGTACTTC. Translating it yields CSAGTAMLYEQYF.

This clonotype occurred a few times. The chain is built from TRBV18 and TRBJ2-4; no clear D. Trimming removed 2 bases at V and 0 bases at J, with 8 bases between. Per the germline V gene, CDR1 is KGHSH and CDR2 is LQKENI. The length of the CDR3 is 15 residues. CDR3 DNA sequence: TGTGCCAGCTCACCAGACGAGGTAGCCAAAAACATTCAGTACTTC. This gives the protein CASSPDEVAKNIQYF.

The gene calls are TRBV27 and TRBJ2-5, with 9 bases that match TRBD1. Germline CDR1 is MNHEY and CDR2 is SMNVEV (reference sequence). The CDR3 has 15 residues. The trim removed 3 bases at V and 1 base at J, leaving 3 bases unmatched. The DNA of the CDR3 is TGTGCCAGCAGTTTTCCGGGACAGGGCCAAGAGACCCAGTACTTC. Its translation is CASSFPGQGQETQYF.

The chain carries TRBV4-1 and TRBJ1-6; maybe TRBD1 (5 bases). The CDR3 spans 14 residues. The V end was cut by 1 base, the J end by 8 bases, with 9 bases between. From germline, CDR1 is MGHRA and CDR2 YSYEKL. This CDR3 reads CASSQVVGDSPLHF. The CDR3 bases are TGCGCCAGCAGCCAAGTGGTGGGGGATTCACCCCTCCACTTT.

This clonotype was counted a few times. This rearrangement joins TRBV3-1 to TRBJ2-2, with D perhaps matching TRBD1 (6 bases). V lost 3 bases and J lost 6, with 8 bases in between. The CDR3 is made up of 13 amino acids. The germline CDR1 and CDR2 sequences are LGHDT and YNNKEL (reference sequence). As DNA, the CDR3 is TGTGCCAGCAGCCACGCAGGGGCCGGGGAGCTGTTTTTT. It encodes CASSHAGAGELFF.

This chain links TRBV21-1 with TRBJ2-3; no DNA check was done on the table's D call, TRBD1. TRBV21-1 is assigned pseudogene status. This CDR3 is 17 amino acids long. The CDR3 reads CASSKDVRRGLPDTQYF. The CDR3, as DNA: TGTGCCAGCAGCAAAGATGTTCGCAGGGGGCTGCCAGATACGCAGTATTTT.

The rearrangement links TRBV7-9 to TRBJ2-7; tentatively, D is TRBD2 (6 bases). The germline V gene has CDR1 SEHNR and CDR2 FQNEAQ (reference sequence). The CDR3 runs to 14 residues. Trimming took 5 bases from V and 6 from J, leaving 17 bases between them. The CDR3 DNA follows: TGTGCCAGCAGCGCGGGACTCGAATCAAGCGAGCAGTACTTC. Encoded protein: CASSAGLESSEQYF.

The chain links TRBV4-2 to TRBJ2-4; 11 bases map to TRBD2. With 1 base clipped from V and 1 base from J, the junction kept 3 bases outside the gene matches. The CDR3 loop spans 17 amino acids. Germline CDR1 and CDR2: LGHNA and YNFKEQ. The CDR3 DNA reads TGTGCCAGCAGCCAAGCTAGCGGGGGGTTGGCCAAAAACATTCAGTACTTC. Protein product: CASSQASGGLAKNIQYF.

The V gene is TRBV7-2, the J gene TRBJ2-5, with D perhaps matching TRBD1 (5 bases). With 5 bases removed from V and 1 base from J, the gap between germline ends came to 11 bases. CDR1 is SGHTA and CDR2 is FQGNSA in the germline V gene. The CDR3 runs 14 residues. CDR3 amino acids: CASSRSRAQETQYF. CDR3 in DNA: TGTGCCAGCAGCCGTAGCAGGGCCCAAGAGACCCAGTACTTC.

This chain connects TRBV6-1 to TRBJ2-7; D is possibly TRBD1 or TRBD2 (5 bases each). V was clipped by 0 bases and J by 2 bases, with 11 bases between them. CDR1 and CDR2 (germline): MNHNS, SASEGT. CDR3 length equals 15 residues. The CDR3 protein is CASSEAGTVAYEQYF. CDR3 sequence (DNA): TGTGCCAGCAGTGAAGCCGGGACGGTCGCCTACGAGCAGTACTTC.

This clonotype was seen only a few times. The chain has TRBV6-1 and TRBJ2-4; 8 bases map to TRBD2. The J call may be wrong; the DNA end is better matched by TRBJ2-7. CDR1 and CDR2 (germline): MNHNS, SASEGT. This CDR3 is built from 15 residues. DNA for the CDR3: TGTGCCAGCACCAAAGGAACTAGCGGCTCCTACGAGCAGTACTTC. It specifies CASTKGTSGSYEQYF.

This clonotype was detected only a few times. A much larger clone is a single base away; this may be a read error. The J gene is TRBJ2-1, the V gene TRBV25-1, with 7 bases fitting TRBD2. Germline V CDR1 and CDR2: MGHDK, SYGVNS. The J segment lost 4 bases and the V segment lost 6 bases, leaving 6 bases of the junction unmatched. The CDR3 runs 14 residues. In DNA form, the CDR3 reads TGTGCCAGCAGGGAAACTAGCGCATACAATGAGCAGTTCTTC. It codes for CASRETSAYNEQFF.

The V and J genes are TRBV2 and TRBJ2-7; a possible D gene is TRBD2 (5 bases). The CDR3 has 14 residues. V lost 4 bases to trimming and J lost 7 bases, with 17 bases between them. Germline V gene data show CDR1 as SNHLY and CDR2 as FYNNEI. DNA of the CDR3: TGTGCCAGCAGTGGGACTCTTACAGACAATGAGCAGTACTTC. Residues: CASSGTLTDNEQYF.

The chain recombines TRBV9 with TRBJ2-7; 9 bases match TRBD2. Trimming cost V 4 bases and J 3 bases; bases outside gene matches: 8. Looked up from germline, CDR1 is SGDLS and CDR2 is YYNGEE. This CDR3 comprises 15 residues. Here the CDR3 reads CASSPGTSRIYEQYF. The CDR3 coding sequence is TGTGCCAGCAGCCCAGGGACTAGCCGAATCTACGAGCAGTACTTC.